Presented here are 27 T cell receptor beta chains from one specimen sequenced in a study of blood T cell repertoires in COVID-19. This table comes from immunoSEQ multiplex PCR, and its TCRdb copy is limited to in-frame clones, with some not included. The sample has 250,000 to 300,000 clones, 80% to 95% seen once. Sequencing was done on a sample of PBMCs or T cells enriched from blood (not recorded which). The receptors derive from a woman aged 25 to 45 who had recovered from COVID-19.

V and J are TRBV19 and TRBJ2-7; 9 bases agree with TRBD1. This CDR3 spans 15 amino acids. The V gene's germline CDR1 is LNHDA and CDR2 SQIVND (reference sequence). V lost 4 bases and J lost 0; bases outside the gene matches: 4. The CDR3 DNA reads TGTGCCAGTAGTACCCTGGGACAGGGCTCCTACGAGCAGTACTTC. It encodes CASSTLGQGSYEQYF. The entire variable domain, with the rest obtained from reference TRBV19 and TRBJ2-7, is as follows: DGGITQSPKYLFRKEGQNVTLSCEQNLNHDAMYWYRQDPGQGLRLIYYSQIVNDFQKGDIAEGYSVSREKKESFPLTVTSAQKNPTAFYLCASSTLGQGSYEQYFGPGTRLTVT.

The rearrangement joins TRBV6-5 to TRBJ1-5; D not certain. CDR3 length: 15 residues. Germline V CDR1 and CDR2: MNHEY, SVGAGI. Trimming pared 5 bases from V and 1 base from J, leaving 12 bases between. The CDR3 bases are TGTGCCAGCAGTACCCTTGTACAAAGCAATCAGCCCCAGCATTTT. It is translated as CASSTLVQSNQPQHF.

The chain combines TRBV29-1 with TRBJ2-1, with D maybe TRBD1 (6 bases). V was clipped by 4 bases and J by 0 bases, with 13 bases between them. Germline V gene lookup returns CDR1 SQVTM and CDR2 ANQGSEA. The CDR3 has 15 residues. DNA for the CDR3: TGCAGCGTTGGGGTCGACAGGAGCTCCTACAATGAGCAGTTCTTC. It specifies CSVGVDRSSYNEQFF.

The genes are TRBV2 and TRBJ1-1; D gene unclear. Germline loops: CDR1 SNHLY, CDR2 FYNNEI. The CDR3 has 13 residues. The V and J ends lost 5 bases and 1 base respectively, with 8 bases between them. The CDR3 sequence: CASSPNPNTEAFF. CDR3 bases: TGTGCCAGCAGTCCCAATCCGAACACTGAAGCTTTCTTT.

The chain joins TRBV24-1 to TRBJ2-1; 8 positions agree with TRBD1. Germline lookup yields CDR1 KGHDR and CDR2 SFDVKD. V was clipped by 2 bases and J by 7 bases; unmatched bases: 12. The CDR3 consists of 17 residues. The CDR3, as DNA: TGTGCCACCAGTGATTCCTGGACAGGGTCCGGTAAGAATGAGCAGTTCTTC. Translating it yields CATSDSWTGSGKNEQFF.

This CDR3 reads CASSLGTGWSETQYF. CDR3 nucleotide sequence: TGTGCCAGCAGCTTAGGGACAGGGTGGTCAGAGACCCAGTACTTC. V usage is TRBV7-9 and J usage is TRBJ2-5, with TRBD1 matching 8 bases. This CDR3 comprises 15 residues. Trimming took 1 base from V and 4 from J; bases not matched to a gene: 5. Germline assignment: CDR1 SEHNR and CDR2 FQNEAQ (reference sequence).

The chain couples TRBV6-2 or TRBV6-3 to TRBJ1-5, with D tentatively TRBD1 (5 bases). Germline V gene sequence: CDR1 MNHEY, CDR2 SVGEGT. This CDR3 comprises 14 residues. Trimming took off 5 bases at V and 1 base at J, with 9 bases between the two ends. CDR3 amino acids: CASSRGGSNQPQHF. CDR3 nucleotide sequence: TGTGCCAGCAGTAGGGGAGGCAGCAATCAGCCCCAGCATTTT.

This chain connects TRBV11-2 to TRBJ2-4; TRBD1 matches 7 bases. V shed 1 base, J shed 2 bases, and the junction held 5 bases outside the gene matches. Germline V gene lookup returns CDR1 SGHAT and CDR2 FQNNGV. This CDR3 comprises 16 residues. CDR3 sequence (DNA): TGTGCCAGCAGCTTAGGTTCAGGGGGTACCAAAAACATTCAGTACTTC. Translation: CASSLGSGGTKNIQYF.

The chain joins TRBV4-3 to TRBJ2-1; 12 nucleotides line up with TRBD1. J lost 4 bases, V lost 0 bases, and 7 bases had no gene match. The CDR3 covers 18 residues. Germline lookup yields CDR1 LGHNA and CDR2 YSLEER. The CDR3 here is CASSQDAGQGAIYNEQFF. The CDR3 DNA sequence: TGCGCCAGCAGCCAAGATGCGGGACAGGGGGCGATATACAATGAGCAGTTCTTC.

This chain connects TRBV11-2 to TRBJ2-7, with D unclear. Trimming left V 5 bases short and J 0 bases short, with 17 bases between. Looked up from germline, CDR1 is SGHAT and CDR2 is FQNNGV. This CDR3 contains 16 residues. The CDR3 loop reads CASSQRGVTSSYEQYF. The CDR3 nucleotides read TGTGCCAGCAGCCAGAGAGGTGTGACGAGCTCCTACGAGCAGTACTTC.

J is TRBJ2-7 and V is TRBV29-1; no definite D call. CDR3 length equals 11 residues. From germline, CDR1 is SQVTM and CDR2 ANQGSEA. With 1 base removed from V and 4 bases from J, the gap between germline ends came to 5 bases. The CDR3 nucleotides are TGCAGCGTTGAAGTGACTTACGAGCAGTACTTC. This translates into CSVEVTYEQYF.

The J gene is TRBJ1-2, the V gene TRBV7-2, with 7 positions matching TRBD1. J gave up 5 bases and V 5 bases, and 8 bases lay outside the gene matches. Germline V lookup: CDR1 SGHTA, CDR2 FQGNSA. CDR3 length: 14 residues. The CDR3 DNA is TGTGCCAGCAGCAACCCCCCAGGGGGATATGGCTACACCTTC. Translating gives CASSNPPGGYGYTF.

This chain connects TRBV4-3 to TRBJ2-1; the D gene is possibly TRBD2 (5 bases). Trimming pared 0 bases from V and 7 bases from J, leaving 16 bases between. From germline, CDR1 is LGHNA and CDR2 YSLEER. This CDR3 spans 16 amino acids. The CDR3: CASSQDREIVKNEQFF. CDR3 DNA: TGCGCCAGCAGCCAAGATAGGGAGATAGTAAAGAATGAGCAGTTCTTC.

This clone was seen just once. DNA for the CDR3: TGTGCCAGCAGCTTGGGACAGGTTCTGAGCTACAATGAGCAGTTCTTC. Encoded protein: CASSLGQVLSYNEQFF. V is TRBV5-8 and J is TRBJ2-1, with D perhaps TRBD1 (6 bases). Germline values: CDR1 SGHTS, CDR2 YDEGEE. There are 16 residues in the CDR3. V was pared by 0 bases and J by 3 bases, with 13 bases between.

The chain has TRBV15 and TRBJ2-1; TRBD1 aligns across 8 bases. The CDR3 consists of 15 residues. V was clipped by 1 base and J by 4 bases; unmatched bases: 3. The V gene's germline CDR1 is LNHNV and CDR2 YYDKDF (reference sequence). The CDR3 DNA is TGTGCCACCAGCAGAGGGACAGGGTCGTACAATGAGCAGTTCTTC. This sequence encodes CATSRGTGSYNEQFF.

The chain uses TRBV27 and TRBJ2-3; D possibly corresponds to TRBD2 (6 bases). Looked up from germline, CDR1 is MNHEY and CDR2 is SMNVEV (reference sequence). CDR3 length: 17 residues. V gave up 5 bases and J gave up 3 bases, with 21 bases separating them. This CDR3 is CASSQLVLARVTDTQYF. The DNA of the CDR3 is TGTGCCAGCAGTCAACTAGTACTAGCACGGGTTACAGATACGCAGTATTTT.

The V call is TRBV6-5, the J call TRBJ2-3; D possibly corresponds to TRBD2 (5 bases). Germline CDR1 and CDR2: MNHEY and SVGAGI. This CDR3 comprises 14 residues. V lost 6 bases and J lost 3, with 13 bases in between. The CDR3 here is CASREMRATDTQYF. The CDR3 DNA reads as TGTGCCAGCAGGGAGATGAGGGCTACAGATACGCAGTATTTT.

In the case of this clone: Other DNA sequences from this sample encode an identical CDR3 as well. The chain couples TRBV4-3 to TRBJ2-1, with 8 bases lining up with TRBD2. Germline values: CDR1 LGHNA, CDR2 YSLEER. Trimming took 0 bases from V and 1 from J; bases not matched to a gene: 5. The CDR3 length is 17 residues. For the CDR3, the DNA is TGCGCCAGCAGCCAAGATCTAGCGGGCGTTTCCTACAATGAGCAGTTCTTC. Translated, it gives CASSQDLAGVSYNEQFF.

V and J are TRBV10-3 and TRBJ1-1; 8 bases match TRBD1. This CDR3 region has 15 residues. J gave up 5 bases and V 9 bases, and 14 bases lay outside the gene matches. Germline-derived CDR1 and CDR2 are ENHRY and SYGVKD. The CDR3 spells CAIRKDRELGTEAFF. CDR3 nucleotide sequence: TGTGCCATTAGAAAGGACAGGGAGTTAGGGACTGAAGCTTTCTTT.

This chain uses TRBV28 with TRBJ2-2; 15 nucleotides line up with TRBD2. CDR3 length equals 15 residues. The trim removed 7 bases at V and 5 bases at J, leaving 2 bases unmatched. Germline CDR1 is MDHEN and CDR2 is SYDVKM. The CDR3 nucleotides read TGTGCCAGCACGGGACTAGCGGGAGGAACCGGGGAGCTGTTTTTT. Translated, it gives CASTGLAGGTGELFF.

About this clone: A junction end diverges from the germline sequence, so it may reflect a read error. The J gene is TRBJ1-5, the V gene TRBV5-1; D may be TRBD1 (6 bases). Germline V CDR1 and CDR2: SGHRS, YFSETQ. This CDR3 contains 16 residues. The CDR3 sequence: CASCFRTVDSNQPQHF. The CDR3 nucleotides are TGCGCCAGCTGCTTTCGGACAGTTGATAGCAATCAGCCCCAGCATTTT.

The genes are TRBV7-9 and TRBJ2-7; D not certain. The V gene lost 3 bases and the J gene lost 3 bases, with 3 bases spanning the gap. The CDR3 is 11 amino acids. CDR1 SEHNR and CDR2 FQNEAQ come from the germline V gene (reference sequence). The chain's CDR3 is CASSFHYEQYF. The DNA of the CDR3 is TGTGCCAGCAGCTTCCACTACGAGCAGTACTTC. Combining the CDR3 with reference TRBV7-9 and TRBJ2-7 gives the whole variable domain DTGVSQNPRHKITKRGQNVTFRCDPISEHNRLYWYRQTLGQGPEFLTYFQNEAQLEKSRLLSDRFSAERPKGSFSTLEIQRTEQGDSAMYLCASSFHYEQYFGPGTRLTVT.

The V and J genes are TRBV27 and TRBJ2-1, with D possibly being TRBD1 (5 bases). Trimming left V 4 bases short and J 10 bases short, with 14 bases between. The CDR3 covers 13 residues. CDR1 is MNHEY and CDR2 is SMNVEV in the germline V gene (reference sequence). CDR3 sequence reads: CASSSTRAREQFF. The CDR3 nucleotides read TGTGCCAGCAGTTCAACCAGGGCTAGGGAGCAGTTCTTC.

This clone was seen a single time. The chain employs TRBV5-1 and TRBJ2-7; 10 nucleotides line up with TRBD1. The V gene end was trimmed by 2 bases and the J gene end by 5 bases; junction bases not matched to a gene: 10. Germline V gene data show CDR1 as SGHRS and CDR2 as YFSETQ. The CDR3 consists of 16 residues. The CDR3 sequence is CASSLLGGQGHNEQYF. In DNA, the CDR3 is TGCGCCAGCAGCTTACTGGGGGGACAGGGGCACAACGAGCAGTACTTC.

The CDR3 nucleotides read TGTGCCAGCAGTGAATTGAGGGATAGCAATCAGCCCCAGCATTTT. Translation gives CASSELRDSNQPQHF. This sequence joins TRBV2 and TRBJ1-5; D ambiguous. The CDR3 sequence is 15 residues long. V dropped 2 bases and J dropped 0 bases, with 8 bases sitting between them. Germline CDR1 is SNHLY and CDR2 is FYNNEI.

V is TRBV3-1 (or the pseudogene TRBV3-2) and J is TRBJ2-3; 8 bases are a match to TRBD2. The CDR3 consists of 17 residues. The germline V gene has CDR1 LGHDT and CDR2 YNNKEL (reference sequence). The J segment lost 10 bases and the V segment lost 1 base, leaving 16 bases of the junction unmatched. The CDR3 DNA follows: TGTGCCAGCAGCCAAGTAACGGGACTAGAGCCATGGCATCCGCAGTATTTT. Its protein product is CASSQVTGLEPWHPQYF.

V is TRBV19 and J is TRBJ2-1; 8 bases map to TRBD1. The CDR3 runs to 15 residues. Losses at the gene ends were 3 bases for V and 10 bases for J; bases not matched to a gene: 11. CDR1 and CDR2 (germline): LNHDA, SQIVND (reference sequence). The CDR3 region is CASSIGQGESREQFF. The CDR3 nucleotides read TGTGCCAGTAGTATTGGACAGGGAGAGTCAAGGGAGCAGTTCTTC.